These 15 T cell receptor beta chains share one sample of origin, sequenced in a study of blood T cell repertoires in COVID-19. Data came from immunoSEQ multiplex PCR; TCRdb stores just in-frame clones and leaves some out. The sample includes hundreds of thousands of clones, around 92% of them seen just once. Sequencing was done on a sample of peripheral blood. Every receptor here comes from a woman aged 25 to 39 with COVID-19, enrolled during active disease.

DNA for the CDR3: TGTGCCAGCAGCCCAACTGGAGGGGCCAATCAGCCCCAGCATTTT. The encoded protein is CASSPTGGANQPQHF. V is TRBV7-2 and J is TRBJ1-5, with D perhaps TRBD1 (5 bases). The CDR3 consists of 15 residues. The germline gives CDR1 SGHTA, CDR2 FQGNSA. Trimming stripped 5 bases from V and 3 bases from J, with 14 bases between.

This sequence joins TRBV4-1 and TRBJ2-3; D remains ambiguous. CDR1 is MGHRA, CDR2 YSYEKL, per germline. V lost 2 bases and J lost 2, with 11 bases in between. The length of the CDR3 is 15 residues. The CDR3 spells CASSQSSFPTDTQYF. CDR3 in DNA: TGCGCCAGCAGCCAATCTAGTTTCCCCACAGATACGCAGTATTTT.

V usage is TRBV5-6 and J usage is TRBJ2-7; possible D gene TRBD2, 7 bases. V lost 3 bases to trimming and J lost 3 bases, with 13 bases between them. In germline, CDR1 is SGHDT, CDR2 YYEEEE. The CDR3 runs 14 residues. Here the CDR3 DNA reads TGTGCCAGCAGCTATGGGGGGGCCGTCTACGAGCAGTACTTC. Encoded protein: CASSYGGAVYEQYF. The full variable domain, completed using reference TRBV5-6 and TRBJ2-7, is DAGVTQSPTHLIKTRGQQVTLRCSPKSGHDTVSWYQQALGQGPQFIFQYYEEEERQRGNFPDRFSGHQFPNYSSELNVNALLLGDSALYLCASSYGGAVYEQYFGPGTRLTVT.

This chain joins TRBV7-8 and TRBJ2-5, with 10 bases aligning to TRBD1. The CDR3 has 18 amino acids. V lost 2 bases and J lost 2; bases outside the gene matches: 11. The germline V gene has CDR1 SGHVS and CDR2 FQNEAQ. The CDR3 spells CASSLTPKMDRGQETQYF. For the CDR3, the DNA is TGTGCCAGCAGCTTAACCCCCAAAATGGACAGGGGGCAAGAGACCCAGTACTTC. The whole variable domain, remainder taken from reference TRBV7-8 and TRBJ2-5, is GAGVSQSPRYKVAKRGQDVALRCDPISGHVSLFWYQQALGQGPEFLTYFQNEAQLDKSGLPSDRFFAERPEGSVSTLKIQRTQQEDSAVYLCASSLTPKMDRGQETQYFGPGTRLLVL.

The chain links TRBV18 to TRBJ2-5, with 9 bases identical to TRBD1. The CDR3 has 17 amino acids. V lost 3 bases to trimming and J lost 4 bases; unmatched junction nucleotides: 12. Germline V CDR1 and CDR2: KGHSH, LQKENI. The DNA of the CDR3 is TGTGCCAGCTCACCGACGGGACAGGGAAGAGTGTCAGAGACCCAGTACTTC. Translating gives CASSPTGQGRVSETQYF.

The chain recombines TRBV3-1 (or the pseudogene TRBV3-2) with TRBJ1-6; 7 bases line up with TRBD1. This CDR3 spans 15 amino acids. The J segment lost 16 bases and the V segment lost 3 bases, leaving 15 bases of the junction unmatched. Germline CDR1 is LGHDT and CDR2 is YNNKEL (reference sequence). CDR3 protein: CASSQRQGIFRLLHF. The CDR3 DNA reads TGTGCCAGCAGCCAGCGACAGGGCATTTTTAGGTTGCTCCACTTT.

This clone was picked up a small number of times. The same CDR3 is also encoded by other DNA sequences in this sample. The rearrangement links TRBV6-5 to TRBJ1-1; TRBD1 aligns across 11 bases. The germline gives CDR1 MNHEY, CDR2 SVGAGI. The CDR3 covers 14 residues. The trim removed 2 bases at V and 6 bases at J, leaving 2 bases unmatched. The CDR3 DNA follows: TGTGCCAGCAGTTACACGGGACAGGGGGCTGAAGCTTTCTTT. Protein sequence: CASSYTGQGAEAFF.

The chain is built from TRBV30 and TRBJ2-7; 8 bases fit TRBD2. Trimming cost V 0 bases and J 2 bases; bases outside gene matches: 3. This CDR3 has 14 residues. Germline CDR1 and CDR2: GTSNPN and SVGIG (reference sequence). The CDR3 is CAWSVQLAAYEQYF. The DNA for the CDR3 is TGTGCCTGGAGTGTACAACTAGCGGCCTACGAGCAGTACTTC.

The rearrangement uses TRBV24-1 and TRBJ2-1; perhaps TRBD1 as D (6 bases). The CDR3 extends over 19 amino acids. Germline CDR1 reads KGHDR; CDR2 reads SFDVKD. Trimming removed 5 bases from V and 0 bases from J, with 22 bases in between. CDR3 sequence reads: CATSGGDAQADSSYNEQFF. The CDR3 nucleotides are TGTGCCACCAGTGGAGGAGACGCCCAAGCGGACAGCTCCTACAATGAGCAGTTCTTC.

The V gene is TRBV5-1, the J gene TRBJ1-6; D is ambiguous. The CDR3 is made up of 16 amino acids. Germline-derived CDR1 and CDR2 are SGHRS and YFSETQ. Trimming left V 2 bases short and J 8 bases short, with 17 bases between. The CDR3 coding sequence is TGCGCCAGCAGCTTCTCCGGGTCCCCCTCGGATTCACCCCTCCACTTT. It specifies CASSFSGSPSDSPLHF.

The chain joins TRBV29-1 to TRBJ1-1; D is possibly TRBD1 (5 bases). Germline V gene sequence: CDR1 SQVTM, CDR2 ANQGSEA. The length of the CDR3 is 14 residues. V was clipped by 7 bases and J by 3 bases, with 18 bases between them. Here the CDR3 reads CSALGWGRDTEAFF. As DNA, the CDR3 is TGCAGCGCCCTGGGGTGGGGGAGGGACACTGAAGCTTTCTTT.

The gene calls are TRBV6-5 and TRBJ1-1; TRBD1 matches 7 bases. V dropped 7 bases and J dropped 4; count of bases not matched to a gene: 6. CDR1 is MNHEY and CDR2 is SVGAGI in the germline V gene. CDR3 length: 13 residues. CDR3 in amino acids: CASNPQGITEAFF. For the CDR3, the DNA is TGTGCCAGCAATCCACAGGGGATCACTGAAGCTTTCTTT.

The CDR3 loop reads CASIDTVKSSYNSPLHF. The CDR3 nucleotides are TGTGCCAGCATAGATACAGTCAAAAGCTCCTATAATTCACCCCTCCACTTT. The gene calls are TRBV2 and TRBJ1-6; D is unclear. Germline V gives CDR1 SNHLY, CDR2 FYNNEI. This CDR3 has 17 amino acids. Trimming took 7 bases from V and 0 from J, leaving 16 bases between them.

This clone was detected only once. The chain combines TRBV3-1 (or the pseudogene TRBV3-2) with TRBJ2-7; D not resolved. This CDR3 comprises 12 residues. V was shortened by 5 bases and J by 2 bases, with 7 bases between the two germline ends. The V gene's germline CDR1 is LGHDT and CDR2 YNNKEL (reference sequence). The CDR3 region is CASSWLAYEQYF. The CDR3 DNA is TGTGCCAGCAGCTGGCTAGCCTACGAGCAGTACTTC.

The sample holds one count of this clone. The chain uses TRBV5-1 and TRBJ2-1; D ambiguous. The ends were cut back, 0 bases at V and 9 bases at J, with 7 bases in the middle. Germline V gene sequence: CDR1 SGHRS, CDR2 YFSETQ. CDR3 length equals 12 residues. CDR3 loop: CASSLGGGEQFF. CDR3 nucleotide sequence: TGCGCCAGCAGCTTGGGAGGCGGTGAGCAGTTCTTC.